This TCR beta chain was observed in a study of blood T cell repertoires in COVID-19. V lost 5 bases, J lost 2 bases, and 12 bases lay in between. The CDR3 contains 13 residues. Germline CDR1 and CDR2: SQVTM and ANQGSEA. Data came from immunoSEQ multiplex PCR; TCRdb stores just in-frame clones and leaves some out. The data contain about 130,000 clones, around four fifths of them singletons. The V call is TRBV29-1, the J call TRBJ1-1; D may be TRBD1 (5 bases). Material: peripheral blood. The receptor comes from a man aged 55 to 70 who had recovered from COVID-19. The CDR3 sequence: CSVTLGGNTEAFF. In DNA, the CDR3 is TGCAGCGTTACCTTGGGGGGTAACACTGAAGCTTTCTTT.